This entry features one TCR beta chain sequence. Source study methods: Amplifying reference gene primers gave estimates of nucleated cell counts. This table comes from immunoSEQ multiplex PCR, and its TCRdb copy is limited to in-frame clones, with some not included. V, J and clone size derive from that table, while D and trimming were established from the DNA sequence. The sample holds about 25,000 clones; approximately 93% are singletons and the top ten take roughly 4%. V dropped 0 bases and J dropped 0; count of bases not matched to a gene: 2. In germline, CDR1 is LGHNA, CDR2 YNFKEQ. This CDR3 comprises 15 residues. This entry belongs to a study of blood T cell repertoires in COVID-19. Overall study context: Collection of acute and convalescent COVID-19 samples took place in the United States, Italy and Spain. T cells, B-cell-depleted T cells, or PBMCs supplied cDNA or gDNA.

Sequencing input: peripheral blood. The rearrangement links TRBV4-2 to TRBJ2-7, with 7 bases aligning to TRBD2. The TCR originated in a human donor with active COVID-19. The donor label of this sample is uncertain. Written as DNA, the CDR3 is TGTGCCAGCAGCCAAGACCGGACTAGCTCCTACGAGCAGTACTTC. It translates to CASSQDRTSSYEQYF.